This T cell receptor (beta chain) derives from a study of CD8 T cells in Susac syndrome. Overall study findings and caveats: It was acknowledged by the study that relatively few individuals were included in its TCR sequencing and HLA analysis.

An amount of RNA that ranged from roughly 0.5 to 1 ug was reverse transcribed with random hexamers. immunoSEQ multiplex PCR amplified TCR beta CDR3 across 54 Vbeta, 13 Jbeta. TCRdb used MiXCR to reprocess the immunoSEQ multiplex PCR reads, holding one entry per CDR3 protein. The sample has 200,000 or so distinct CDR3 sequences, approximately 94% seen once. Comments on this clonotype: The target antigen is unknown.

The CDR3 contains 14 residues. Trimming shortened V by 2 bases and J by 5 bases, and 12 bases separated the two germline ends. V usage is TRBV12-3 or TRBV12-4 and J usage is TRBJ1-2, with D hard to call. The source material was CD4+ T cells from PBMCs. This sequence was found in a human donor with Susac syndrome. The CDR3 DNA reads TGTGCCAGCAGTTTAATCCGACTTTCTTATGGCTACACCTTC. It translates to CASSLIRLSYGYTF.